These 2 T cell receptor beta chains came from one sample sequenced in a study of CD4 T cells in relation to SARS-CoV-2 and coronaviruses (dated by TCRdb to 2020 to 2022). Receptor libraries were prepared by the immunoSEQ multiplex PCR assay. What TCRdb holds here is the immuneACCESS table cut down to in-frame rearrangements. Part of the clones is not present; checked against another copy, under half of the missing clones reflect an unresolved V gene, and the others are unexplained. This sample has under 70,000 clones in its table, and 75% to 90% of those were observed once. The ten biggest clones cover about 1.4% of the sample. CD4+ T cells from unexposed donors were collected before the COVID-19 pandemic (2011-2018). The sequencing sample was made of memory CD4+ T cells from PBMCs. The cell subset or site label of this sample denotes: memory (non-naive) CD4+ T cells. These receptors all come from a human donor in good health.

The rearrangement joins TRBV25-1 to TRBJ1-2; TRBD1 agrees at 9 bases. Germline V CDR1 and CDR2: MGHDK, SYGVNS. V lost 9 bases to trimming and J lost 12 bases; unmatched junction nucleotides: 8. The CDR3 loop spans 11 amino acids. CDR3 region: CASRGQGFHTF. CDR3 coding DNA: TGTGCCAGTAGGGGACAGGGCTTCCACACCTTC.

CDR3 sequence: CASSRPSGSYEQYF. DNA of the CDR3: TGTGCCAGCAGTCGTCCTAGCGGCTCCTACGAGCAGTACTTC. This chain links TRBV6-5 with TRBJ2-7, with TRBD2 identical over 7 bases. Germline V gene lookup returns CDR1 MNHEY and CDR2 SVGAGI. The ends lost 5 bases at V and 0 bases at J; junction bases unmatched: 4. The CDR3 spans 14 residues.